Sequencing of this TCR beta chain was carried out in a study of blood T cells in healthy people across ages. The CDR3 has 14 residues. Germline V lookup: CDR1 MNHNS, CDR2 SASEGT. This clonotype was observed a few times. The use of a sample-barcoded 5' primer and a J-beta primer mix characterized a second PCR of roughly 7 to 12 cycles. TCRdb reprocessed the 5' RACE reads via MiXCR and lists one record per CDR3 protein. The sample holds around 1,000,000 distinct CDR3 sequences, 20% to 25% seen once. The same specimen was also included in a second study, on T cells of mothers and their children.

The clonotype originates from a girl aged 2 to 9 in good health. The chain couples TRBV6-1 to TRBJ2-5; TRBD2 agrees at 9 bases. The assigned J gene may be wrong: the sequence end matches TRBJ2-1 better. The sample consisted of blood. The CDR3 reads CASRTSGLGGEQFF. CDR3 coding DNA: TGTGCCAGCAGGACTAGCGGATTAGGGGGTGAGCAGTTCTTC.